This TCR beta chain is drawn from a study of cytomegalovirus exposure and HLA in healthy donors. This PCR relied on a set of 60 Vbeta primers and 13 Jbeta primers. The method was immunoSEQ multiplex PCR; TCRdb's version includes in-frame clones alone and lacks a portion of them. Its table records 180,000 or so clones. Germline V gene data show CDR1 as GTSNPN and CDR2 as SVGIG (reference sequence). The CDR3 runs to 19 residues. V lost 3 bases and J lost 4; bases outside the gene matches: 20. The TCR comes from a boy between 5 and 17 years old in good health and CMV-seronegative. The sample taken for sequencing was PBMCs. This chain uses TRBV30 with TRBJ1-1; TRBD1 aligns across 10 bases. As DNA, the CDR3 is TGTGCCTGGAGGGGTTGGAGACAGGGGGCGCGGGGCCACACCACTGAAGCTTTCTTT. Its translation is CAWRGWRQGARGHTTEAFF.